The clone carrying this T cell receptor beta chain was found a few times. The CDR3 is made up of 15 amino acids. V was clipped by 3 bases and J by 2 bases, with 12 bases between them. From germline, CDR1 is WNHNN and CDR2 SYGVQD (reference sequence). RNA was extracted from whole blood without cell sorting, alongside germline DNA. The data originate from a study of tumor-infiltrating lymphocytes in primary liver carcinoma. Total RNA amounting to around 450 ng was the source from which TCR beta cDNA was made with a constant-region primer. Three rounds of nested multiplex PCR with slightly modified ARM-PCR produced TCR beta libraries. In the first two PCR rounds, TRBV1-TRBV30 forward primers were paired with a C-beta reverse primer, and each round lasted roughly 10 cycles. TCRdb used MiXCR to reprocess the multiplex PCR reads, holding one entry per CDR3 protein. This table holds 180,000 or so distinct CDR3 sequences, 50% to 75% found once.

The sequence was obtained from a man aged 40-50 years with primary liver carcinoma and hepatitis B virus infection. Sequencing input: peripheral blood. The V and J genes are TRBV10-1 and TRBJ2-3; possibly TRBD1 for D (6 bases). CDR3 in amino acids: CASSDSGAHTDTQYF. CDR3 nucleotides: TGCGCCAGCAGTGATTCAGGGGCGCACACAGATACGCAGTATTTT.